Below are 20 T cell receptor beta chains sequenced from a single sample in a study of TIL therapy for anti-PD-1-resistant metastatic lung cancer. The time point is: pre-treatment sample, taken before nivolumab and TIL therapy. The immunoSEQ assay was v3. Sequencing used immunoSEQ multiplex PCR; TCRdb keeps in-frame clones, though not all of them. The table lists around 16,000 clones, approximately 74% of them singletons, with 36% in the top ten. The specimen comprised blood, sampled at baseline. The receptors here all came from a person aged 25-85 years with non-small cell lung cancer.

The gene calls are TRBV7-9 and TRBJ2-6; 9 bases are shared with TRBD1. V shed 3 bases and J 5 bases; nucleotides not matched to a gene: 11. The germline V gene has CDR1 SEHNR and CDR2 FQNEAQ (reference sequence). This CDR3 is 18 amino acids long. Written as DNA, the CDR3 is TGTGCCAGCAGCTTGGACAGGGGAACCTTTGTATGGGCCAACGTCCTGACTTTC. Amino acids: CASSLDRGTFVWANVLTF.

This clone came up once. This rearrangement joins TRBV7-3 to TRBJ1-2; D unclear. CDR1 and CDR2 (germline): SGHTA, FQGTGA. The CDR3 sequence is 17 residues long. Trimming shortened V by 2 bases and J by 0 bases, and 16 bases separated the two germline ends. DNA for the CDR3: TGTGCCAGCAGCTTAGGAGCCAGAGAAGCAGCTAACTATGGCTACACCTTC. Translation gives CASSLGAREAANYGYTF.

The rearrangement joins TRBV27 to TRBJ1-6; D uncertain. From germline, CDR1 is MNHEY and CDR2 SMNVEV (reference sequence). Trimming took 4 bases from V and 8 from J, leaving 6 bases between them. This CDR3 has 12 residues. The DNA of the CDR3 is TGTGCCAGCAGTTCCCCTTATTCACCCCTCCACTTT. Translated: CASSSPYSPLHF.

V gene TRBV5-1 combines with J gene TRBJ2-1, with 11 bases fitting TRBD2. Unmatched junction bases numbered 12, after V lost 4 bases and J lost 6 bases. Germline assignment: CDR1 SGHRS and CDR2 YFSETQ. The CDR3 is 17 amino acids. CDR3 residues: CASSQVKVAGGINEQFF. CDR3 in DNA: TGCGCCAGCAGCCAAGTTAAGGTAGCGGGGGGGATCAATGAGCAGTTCTTC.

V usage is TRBV9 and J usage is TRBJ1-2; a weak D match, TRBD1 (6 bases). Per the germline V gene, CDR1 is SGDLS and CDR2 is YYNGEE. The CDR3 has 12 residues. Trimming cost V 1 base and J 8 bases, with 9 bases left between them. The CDR3 loop reads CASSVQGTGYTF. CDR3 bases: TGTGCCAGCAGCGTACAGGGGACCGGCTACACCTTC. Drawing the rest from reference TRBV9 and TRBJ1-2, the complete variable domain is DSGVTQTPKHLITATGQRVTLRCSPRSGDLSVYWYQQSLDQGLQFLIQYYNGEERAKGNILERFSAQQFPDLHSELNLSSLELGDSALYFCASSVQGTGYTFGSGTRLTVV.

The chain has TRBV6-6 and TRBJ1-5; no reliable D call. Germline V gene data show CDR1 as MNHNY and CDR2 as SVGAGI (reference sequence). Between the trimmed V and J ends, which lost 2 bases and 5 bases, there was a span of 7 bases. The CDR3 sequence is 13 residues long. CDR3 in amino acids: CASSYERDQPQHF. As DNA, the CDR3 is TGTGCCAGCAGTTACGAGCGGGATCAGCCCCAGCATTTT.

This clone was observed a handful of times. The chain links TRBV11-2 to TRBJ2-2; D is unclear. Germline CDR1 SGHAT, CDR2 FQNNGV. The V and J ends lost 0 bases and 3 bases respectively, with 14 bases between them. This CDR3 region has 17 residues. CDR3 bases: TGTGCCAGCAGCTTAGAGGAGAGCGTGCCTTACACCGGGGAGCTGTTTTTT. Protein product: CASSLEESVPYTGELFF.

V and J are TRBV19 and TRBJ1-2; D is undetermined. Germline V gene data show CDR1 as LNHDA and CDR2 as SQIVND (reference sequence). The CDR3 runs 15 residues. Trimming shortened V by 6 bases and J by 5 bases, and 19 bases separated the two germline ends. CDR3 protein: CASRTTGPLPYGYTF. The CDR3 nucleotides are TGTGCCAGTAGAACGACGGGTCCACTCCCTTATGGCTACACCTTC.

The chain joins TRBV6-4 to TRBJ2-1; TRBD2 matches 11 bases. The CDR3 has 14 residues. Trimming removed 4 bases from V and 9 bases from J; junction bases left unmatched: 5. The germline V gene has CDR1 MRHNA and CDR2 SNTAGT. The CDR3 DNA is TGTGCCAGCAGTGGTAGCGGGGGGGCGGTTGAGCAGTTCTTC. Translation gives CASSGSGGAVEQFF.

The chain has TRBV9 and TRBJ2-1, with D unresolved. V was pared by 2 bases and J by 6 bases, with 15 bases between. The CDR3 sequence is 15 residues long. CDR1 is SGDLS, CDR2 YYNGEE, per germline. CDR3 sequence reads: CASSVRADQGNEQFF. CDR3 bases: TGTGCCAGCAGCGTCCGGGCCGACCAAGGCAATGAGCAGTTCTTC.

V gene TRBV4-3 combines with J gene TRBJ2-2, with 9 bases identical to TRBD2. The V gene's germline CDR1 is LGHNA and CDR2 YSLEER. This CDR3 comprises 16 residues. V shed 1 base and J 3 bases; nucleotides not matched to a gene: 3. The CDR3 protein is CASSQALAGYTGELFF. CDR3 bases: TGCGCCAGCAGCCAAGCCCTAGCGGGGTACACCGGGGAGCTGTTTTTT.

This chain joins TRBV5-6 and TRBJ2-7, with 8 bases aligning to TRBD1. The V gene end was trimmed by 2 bases and the J gene end by 6 bases; junction bases not matched to a gene: 10. The CDR3 sequence is 15 residues long. Germline V gene sequence: CDR1 SGHDT, CDR2 YYEEEE. CDR3 protein: CASSLFEAGGGEQYF. CDR3 sequence (DNA): TGTGCCAGCAGCTTATTCGAGGCAGGGGGCGGCGAGCAGTACTTC.

This clone was seen only once. The chain is built from TRBV18 and TRBJ2-7; D ambiguous. Germline CDR1 is KGHSH and CDR2 is LQKENI. Trimming took 3 bases from V and 1 from J, leaving 13 bases between them. This CDR3 is built from 15 residues. CDR3 in DNA: TGTGCCAGCTCACCGGGCTCTGGTCAGTCCTACGAGCAGTACTTC. This codes for CASSPGSGQSYEQYF.

This chain uses TRBV7-9 with TRBJ1-1; D remains unclear. Germline V gives CDR1 SEHNR, CDR2 FQNEAQ (reference sequence). Trimming removed 6 bases from V and 0 bases from J, with 8 bases in between. CDR3 length: 13 residues. The CDR3 loop is CASRLILNTEAFF. As DNA, the CDR3 is TGTGCCAGCAGGCTGATCTTGAACACTGAAGCTTTCTTT.

The V gene is TRBV5-1, the J gene TRBJ1-4, with 12 positions matching TRBD1. Germline V gene data show CDR1 as SGHRS and CDR2 as YFSETQ. This CDR3 is built from 19 residues. After removal of 4 bases from V and 0 bases from J, the junction contained 10 bases not matched to a gene. DNA of the CDR3: TGCGCCAGCAGCATGGGGACAGGGGGCTCCCTTTCAACTAATGAAAAACTGTTTTTT. As protein: CASSMGTGGSLSTNEKLFF.

The chain carries TRBV5-1 and TRBJ2-2, with D possibly being TRBD2 (5 bases). The CDR3 sequence is 15 residues long. Germline V lookup: CDR1 SGHRS, CDR2 YFSETQ. V was shortened by 2 bases and J by 3 bases, with 11 bases between the two germline ends. Here the CDR3 DNA reads TGCGCCAGCAGCTTTCGGCAGGACTACACCGGGGAGCTGTTTTTT. Translated: CASSFRQDYTGELFF. The full variable domain, with the rest looked up from reference TRBV5-1 and TRBJ2-2, is KAGVTQTPRYLIKTRGQQVTLSCSPISGHRSVSWYQQTPGQGLQFLFEYFSETQRNKGNFPGRFSGRQFSNSRSEMNVSTLELGDSALYLCASSFRQDYTGELFFGEGSRLTVL.

Written as DNA, the CDR3 is TGTGCCAGCAGCTTAGAGGGTGCCCTCAAAAACATTCAGTACTTC. Protein sequence: CASSLEGALKNIQYF. This rearrangement joins TRBV7-9 to TRBJ2-4; no clear D gene. Germline V gives CDR1 SEHNR, CDR2 FQNEAQ (reference sequence). V was trimmed by 1 base and J by 3 bases, leaving 10 bases between them. This CDR3 region has 15 residues.

The chain combines TRBV15 with TRBJ2-2; D is possibly TRBD1 or TRBD2 (6 bases each). Germline V gene data show CDR1 as LNHNV and CDR2 as YYDKDF (reference sequence). Trimming stripped 0 bases from V and 0 bases from J, with 14 bases between. The CDR3 has 18 residues. CDR3 protein: CATSRDHPGAANTGELFF. In nucleotides, the CDR3 is TGTGCCACCAGCAGAGATCATCCGGGGGCTGCGAACACCGGGGAGCTGTTTTTT.

The chain combines TRBV9 with TRBJ2-3; D is unclear. The CDR3 runs 15 residues. Deletions cut 3 bases from V and 3 bases from J, with 14 bases between. Germline V CDR1 and CDR2: SGDLS, YYNGEE. The CDR3 DNA reads TGTGCCAGCAGCGCGGACGTGGGAAGTACAGATACGCAGTATTTT. This codes for CASSADVGSTDTQYF.

The chain is built from TRBV5-1 and TRBJ2-5, with no clear D. Germline CDR1 SGHRS, CDR2 YFSETQ. The CDR3 extends over 14 amino acids. Trimming shortened V by 0 bases and J by 2 bases, and 8 bases separated the two germline ends. CDR3 sequence reads: CASSLVPEQETQYF. For the CDR3, the DNA is TGCGCCAGCAGCTTGGTCCCAGAACAAGAGACCCAGTACTTC. The full variable domain, rest sourced from reference TRBV5-1 and TRBJ2-5, is KAGVTQTPRYLIKTRGQQVTLSCSPISGHRSVSWYQQTPGQGLQFLFEYFSETQRNKGNFPGRFSGRQFSNSRSEMNVSTLELGDSALYLCASSLVPEQETQYFGPGTRLLVL.